Following are 21 T cell receptor beta chains from one sample sequenced in a study of blood T cell repertoires in COVID-19. Assay used: immunoSEQ multiplex PCR; TCRdb lists only in-frame clones, some missing. The sample shows some 70,000 clones, 76% of them seen only once. Sequencing input: peripheral blood. The origin of the receptors is a man between 60 and 75 years old with COVID-19, enrolled during active disease.

The J gene is TRBJ1-4, the V gene TRBV5-4, with D possibly being TRBD1 (6 bases). V gave up 0 bases and J gave up 4 bases, with 10 bases separating them. Germline V gives CDR1 SGHNT, CDR2 YYREEE (reference sequence). The CDR3 consists of 15 residues. The CDR3 region has the DNA TGTGCCAGCAGCTTGGAAGGGGGTAATAATGAAAAACTGTTTTTT. Amino acid sequence: CASSLEGGNNEKLFF.

The chain couples TRBV28 to TRBJ2-7; 15 bases map to TRBD2. Trimming took 8 bases from V and 6 from J; bases not matched to a gene: 5. Germline CDR1 is MDHEN and CDR2 is SYDVKM. The CDR3 extends over 14 amino acids. In DNA form, the CDR3 reads TGTGCCAGCCTCGGGACTAGCGGGGGGCGCGAGCAGTACTTC. It specifies CASLGTSGGREQYF.

The CDR3 loop is CASSQDHTPSQTQYF. The CDR3 bases are TGCGCCAGCAGCCAAGATCACACCCCATCCCAGACCCAGTACTTC. The chain couples TRBV4-1 to TRBJ2-5, with D hard to call. The germline CDR1 and CDR2 sequences are MGHRA and YSYEKL. The CDR3 sequence is 15 residues long. Between the trimmed V and J ends, which lost 0 bases and 6 bases, there was a span of 14 bases.

This clone appeared once. The chain has TRBV6-6 and TRBJ1-2; the match to TRBD1 covers 10 bases. The germline V gene has CDR1 MNHNY and CDR2 SVGAGI (reference sequence). The CDR3 length is 13 residues. Trimming removed 6 bases from V and 8 bases from J; junction bases left unmatched: 6. This CDR3 is CASSNDRGLGYTF. In DNA, the CDR3 is TGTGCCAGCAGCAACGACAGGGGGCTCGGCTACACCTTC.

V gene TRBV5-6 combines with J gene TRBJ2-3; D gene uncertain. Per germline, CDR1 SGHDT and CDR2 YYEEEE. V lost 6 bases and J lost 1, with 12 bases in between. The CDR3 covers 14 residues. The CDR3 DNA follows: TGTGCCAGCAAACCCTCTATCGGCACAGATACGCAGTATTTT. Translated: CASKPSIGTDTQYF.

This clone appeared a few times. The chain carries TRBV28 and TRBJ1-5, with TRBD1 identical over 7 bases. The CDR3 totals 14 residues. The germline gives CDR1 MDHEN, CDR2 SYDVKM. J lost 7 bases, V lost 6 bases, and 9 bases had no gene match. DNA for the CDR3: TGTGCCAGCAGACCAGGACAGGCGGGACAGCCCCAGCATTTT. It is translated as CASRPGQAGQPQHF.

V and J are TRBV11-2 and TRBJ2-5; D uncertain. There are 13 residues in the CDR3. Per the germline V gene, CDR1 is SGHAT and CDR2 is FQNNGV. Trimming removed 5 bases at V and 4 bases at J, with 11 bases between. CDR3 loop: CASSREVSETQYF. Here the CDR3 DNA reads TGTGCCAGCAGCCGAGAAGTTTCAGAGACCCAGTACTTC. The variable domain in full, completed from reference TRBV11-2 and TRBJ2-5, reads EAGVAQSPRYKIIEKRQSVAFWCNPISGHATLYWYQQILGQGPKLLIQFQNNGVVDDSQLPKDRFSAERLKGVDSTLKIQPAKLEDSAVYLCASSREVSETQYFGPGTRLLVL.

The J gene is TRBJ1-5, the V gene TRBV15, with a weak D call TRBD1 (5 bases). The V gene's germline CDR1 is LNHNV and CDR2 YYDKDF (reference sequence). The CDR3 is made up of 15 amino acids. V lost 0 bases, J lost 9 bases, and 15 bases lay in between. The CDR3 bases are TGTGCCACCAGCAGAGATTATGCAGGGACTAGGCCCCAGCATTTT. Its protein product is CATSRDYAGTRPQHF.

V gene TRBV19 combines with J gene TRBJ1-1; perhaps TRBD1 as D (5 bases). The CDR3 is made up of 16 amino acids. The germline V gene has CDR1 LNHDA and CDR2 SQIVND (reference sequence). The germline V and J ends were trimmed by 6 bases and 4 bases, with 21 bases remaining between them. The CDR3 DNA sequence: TGTGCCAGTAGCCGGGACGAACGGGGAGGTCTCACTGAAGCTTTCTTT. It specifies CASSRDERGGLTEAFF.

V usage is TRBV6-4 and J usage is TRBJ2-7; D ambiguous. V lost 9 bases and J 2 bases, leaving 14 bases between the germline ends. The CDR3 sequence is 13 residues long. Germline assignment: CDR1 MRHNA and CDR2 SNTAGT. The CDR3 nucleotides read TGTGCCAGTCCCCAGACTCTCCCCTACGAGCAGTACTTC. This codes for CASPQTLPYEQYF.

The chain employs TRBV28 and TRBJ1-1; no clear D gene. The V gene lost 4 bases and the J gene lost 4 bases, with 13 bases spanning the gap. This CDR3 region has 14 residues. In germline, CDR1 is MDHEN, CDR2 SYDVKM. The CDR3 bases are TGTGCCAGCAGTTACCCTGACAACCCCACTGAAGCTTTCTTT. This codes for CASSYPDNPTEAFF.

CDR3 in DNA: TGTGCCAGCAGCTTAAATTCCGGCGAGCGGGGAGAGACCCAGTACTTC. This sequence encodes CASSLNSGERGETQYF. The gene calls are TRBV7-2 and TRBJ2-5; TRBD2 matches 7 bases. Trimming removed 2 bases from V and 4 bases from J; junction bases left unmatched: 10. The CDR3 has 16 residues. The germline CDR1 and CDR2 sequences are SGHTA and FQGNSA.

J is TRBJ1-4 and V is TRBV4-2, with 11 positions matching TRBD1. V was pared by 1 base and J by 9 bases, with 10 bases of the junction left unmatched. The CDR3 has 17 residues. The germline V gene encodes CDR1 LGHNA and CDR2 YNFKEQ. The CDR3 sequence: CASSQGQPGQGGKKLFF. DNA of the CDR3: TGTGCCAGCAGCCAAGGCCAACCGGGACAGGGGGGCAAAAAACTGTTTTTT.

The chain couples TRBV18 to TRBJ2-1; D might be TRBD2 (5 bases). Looked up from germline, CDR1 is KGHSH and CDR2 is LQKENI. The V end was cut by 10 bases, the J end by 3 bases, with 16 bases between. The CDR3 runs 14 residues. The CDR3 nucleotides read TGTGCCACAGGTCCCACTAGGAGCTACAATGAGCAGTTCTTC. As protein: CATGPTRSYNEQFF.

This clone occurred a few times. This CDR3 is also generated by other DNA sequences in the sample. The chain joins TRBV14 to TRBJ2-1; TRBD2 matches at 14 bases. In germline, CDR1 is SGHDN, CDR2 FVKESK. CDR3 size: 16 residues. V was pared by 1 base and J by 10 bases, with 6 bases of the junction left unmatched. The CDR3 is CASSQAGLAGVGEQFF. CDR3 nucleotides: TGTGCCAGCAGCCAAGCGGGACTAGCGGGAGTCGGAGAGCAGTTCTTC. Variable domain in full (rest from reference TRBV14 and TRBJ2-1): EAGVTQFPSHSVIEKGQTVTLRCDPISGHDNLYWYRRVMGKEIKFLLHFVKESKQDESGMPNNRFLAERTGGTYSTLKVQPAELEDSGVYFCASSQAGLAGVGEQFFGPGTRLTVL.

The chain joins TRBV10-3 to TRBJ2-2, with 10 bases matching TRBD1. Germline V lookup: CDR1 ENHRY, CDR2 SYGVKD. The CDR3 covers 14 residues. V trimming: 4 bases; J trimming: 6 bases; junction bases outside the gene matches: 2. CDR3 nucleotide sequence: TGTGCCATCAGTGGGGACAGGGGATCCGGGGAGCTGTTTTTT. This codes for CAISGDRGSGELFF.

This clone showed up just a few times. This chain connects TRBV19 to TRBJ2-1; TRBD2 agrees at 11 bases. The CDR3 is 15 amino acids. The V gene's germline CDR1 is LNHDA and CDR2 SQIVND (reference sequence). V shed 2 bases and J 9 bases; nucleotides not matched to a gene: 6. In DNA form, the CDR3 reads TGTGCCAGTAGTATATCTCTAGCGGGAGGCCGTGAGCAGTTCTTC. The encoded protein is CASSISLAGGREQFF.

This clone was seen many times. An end of the junction differs from the germline gene, which may be a read error. The chain is built from TRBV5-6 and TRBJ2-2; D is perhaps TRBD2 (6 bases). The germline CDR1 and CDR2 sequences are SGHDT and YYEEEE. This CDR3 is 16 amino acids long. The CDR3, as DNA: TGTGCCAGCACCTTGATCCGACTAGGAGGGGCCGGGGAGCTGTTTTTT. Amino acid sequence: CASTLIRLGGAGELFF. Looking up the rest from reference TRBV5-6 and TRBJ2-2 gives the full variable domain: DAGVTQSPTHLIKTRGQQVTLRCSPKSGHDTVSWYQQALGQGPQFIFQYYEEEERQRGNFPDRFSGHQFPNYSSELNVNALLLGDSALYLCASTLIRLGGAGELFFGEGSRLTVL.

In DNA form, the CDR3 reads TGTGCCACCAGTGATAACACCGGGACAGGGTTGTCTAACGGCTACACCTTC. Encoded protein: CATSDNTGTGLSNGYTF. This sequence joins TRBV24-1 and TRBJ1-2; TRBD1 matches 9 bases. The CDR3 totals 17 residues. CDR1 KGHDR and CDR2 SFDVKD come from the germline V gene. With V trimmed by 3 bases and J by 8 bases, 15 bases remained unmatched.

There are a few counts of this clone. CDR3 amino acids: CASRRASNQPQHF. In nucleotides, the CDR3 is TGCGCCAGCAGGAGGGCTAGCAATCAGCCCCAGCATTTT. J is TRBJ1-5 and V is TRBV5-1; no reliable D call. V dropped 5 bases and J dropped 0 bases, with 6 bases sitting between them. The germline V gene encodes CDR1 SGHRS and CDR2 YFSETQ. The CDR3 runs to 13 residues.

CDR3 in amino acids: CASSPGTGADTQYF. DNA for the CDR3: TGTGCCAGTAGTCCCGGGACAGGGGCAGATACGCAGTATTTT. The V gene is TRBV19, the J gene TRBJ2-3; 10 positions match TRBD1. The V gene end was trimmed by 5 bases and the J gene end by 4 bases; junction bases not matched to a gene: 3. This CDR3 has 14 amino acids. Germline V gene lookup returns CDR1 LNHDA and CDR2 SQIVND (reference sequence).